Below are 11 T cell receptor beta chains sequenced from a single sample in a study of blood T cell repertoires in COVID-19 (dated by TCRdb to about 2020). Libraries were constructed by the immunoSEQ multiplex PCR assay. Entries here come from immuneACCESS through TCRdb and include only in-frame sequences with V and J called. Some clones fail to appear in such tables; in the studies checked, an unresolved V gene covers under half of the shortfall, and the cause of the remainder is unknown. Within this sample are about 290,000 clones, with about 82% of them counted one time only. In total, the top ten clones hold around 3.9% of the sample. Sequencing was carried out using peripheral blood. The receptors stem from a woman aged 50 to 60 with active or convalescent COVID-19.

The rearrangement joins TRBV18 to TRBJ2-7, with 13 bases matching TRBD2. J lost 6 bases, V lost 4 bases, and 6 bases had no gene match. Germline lookup yields CDR1 KGHSH and CDR2 LQKENI. This CDR3 has 15 residues. CDR3 in DNA: TGTGCCAGCTCACTAGGACTAGCGGGAGTGATCGAGCAGTACTTC. Amino acid sequence: CASSLGLAGVIEQYF. The variable domain in full, completed from reference TRBV18 and TRBJ2-7, reads NAGVMQNPRHLVRRRGQEARLRCSPMKGHSHVYWYRQLPEEGLKFMVYLQKENIIDESGMPKERFSAEFPKEGPSILRIQQVVRGDSAAYFCASSLGLAGVIEQYFGPGTRLTVT.

The rearrangement joins TRBV4-2 to TRBJ1-1; 9 bases agree with TRBD1. This CDR3 contains 18 residues. The V gene end was trimmed by 0 bases and the J gene end by 1 base; junction bases not matched to a gene: 9. The germline gives CDR1 LGHNA, CDR2 YNFKEQ. CDR3 sequence: CASSQDRRQGGQNTEAFF. In nucleotides, the CDR3 is TGTGCCAGCAGCCAAGATCGCCGACAGGGGGGCCAGAACACTGAAGCTTTCTTT.

The genes are TRBV5-1 and TRBJ2-7, with D possibly TRBD1 on 5 matching bases. With 0 bases removed from V and 3 bases from J, the gap between germline ends came to 13 bases. The length of the CDR3 is 15 residues. Germline CDR1 is SGHRS and CDR2 is YFSETQ. The CDR3 reads CASSLGQGPLYEQYF. CDR3 bases: TGCGCCAGCAGCTTGGGGCAGGGTCCTCTCTACGAGCAGTACTTC.

This clone was detected a few times. Other DNA variants within this sample encode the same CDR3. This chain joins TRBV28 and TRBJ1-4; perhaps TRBD1 as D (5 bases). CDR3 size: 15 residues. CDR1 and CDR2 (germline): MDHEN, SYDVKM. The V end was cut by 0 bases, the J end by 4 bases, with 9 bases between. The CDR3: CASSLWGDSNEKLFF. The CDR3 DNA is TGTGCCAGCAGTTTATGGGGTGACAGTAATGAAAAACTGTTTTTT.

The genes are TRBV12-3 or TRBV12-4 and TRBJ1-1; maybe TRBD1 (6 bases). Trimming took off 7 bases at V and 8 bases at J, with 14 bases between the two ends. The CDR3 consists of 12 residues. The CDR3 loop reads CASNSGQIEAFF. The CDR3 DNA follows: TGTGCCAGCAACTCAGGACAGATCGAAGCTTTCTTT.

The chain recombines TRBV5-1 with TRBJ1-1; D not resolved. Germline-derived CDR1 and CDR2 are SGHRS and YFSETQ. V was pared by 0 bases and J by 1 base, with 10 bases between. The CDR3 totals 15 residues. CDR3 DNA: TGCGCCAGCAGCTTGGTGGGCTCCCGGAACACTGAAGCTTTCTTT. This sequence encodes CASSLVGSRNTEAFF.

This chain links TRBV14 with TRBJ1-6; 7 positions agree with TRBD1. J was trimmed by 9 bases and V by 5 bases; bases with no gene match: 7. Looked up from germline, CDR1 is SGHDN and CDR2 is FVKESK. This CDR3 is built from 14 residues. The CDR3 reads CASSSGQSLSPLHF. In nucleotides, the CDR3 is TGTGCCAGCAGCTCGGGACAGAGCCTTTCACCCCTCCACTTT.

The chain links TRBV3-1 (or the pseudogene TRBV3-2) to TRBJ1-6, with 8 bases lining up with TRBD1. The CDR3 runs to 15 residues. After removal of 1 base from V and 6 bases from J, the junction contained 2 bases not matched to a gene. Germline loops: CDR1 LGHDT, CDR2 YNNKEL (reference sequence). CDR3 protein: CASSQGTGGNSPLHF. The CDR3 nucleotides read TGTGCCAGCAGCCAAGGTACAGGGGGTAATTCACCCCTCCACTTT.

The chain employs TRBV28 and TRBJ2-2; 13 bases are shared with TRBD2. The CDR3 extends over 15 amino acids. V was clipped by 8 bases and J by 7 bases; unmatched bases: 7. Germline V lookup: CDR1 MDHEN, CDR2 SYDVKM. The CDR3 loop reads CASAGLAGKDGELFF. The CDR3 DNA reads TGTGCCAGCGCGGGACTAGCGGGAAAAGACGGGGAGCTGTTTTTT.

The chain recombines TRBV5-1 with TRBJ2-7, with 10 bases that match TRBD2. CDR1 is SGHRS and CDR2 is YFSETQ in the germline V gene. CDR3 length: 15 residues. V dropped 4 bases and J dropped 5; count of bases not matched to a gene: 9. CDR3 DNA: TGCGCCAGCAGCCCCCTAGCGGGAGCAGTCAACGAGCAGTACTTC. This encodes CASSPLAGAVNEQYF.

The chain combines TRBV19 with TRBJ1-4, with TRBD1 as a possible D gene (5 bases). There are 14 residues in the CDR3. Germline CDR1 LNHDA, CDR2 SQIVND (reference sequence). V was clipped by 3 bases and J by 4 bases, with 9 bases between them. CDR3 nucleotide sequence: TGTGCCAGTAGTATTTTGGACATTAATGAAAAACTGTTTTTT. This sequence encodes CASSILDINEKLFF.